The 6 T cell receptor beta chains below were found in one sample sequenced in a study of blood T cell repertoires in COVID-19. Generated by immunoSEQ multiplex PCR, the TCRdb table keeps only in-frame clones and is missing some. The sample records some 200,000 clones, approximately 80% being singletons. Sequencing used PBMCs or T cells enriched from blood (not recorded which). The receptors here all came from a woman aged 40 to 50 with acute COVID-19.

The CDR3 DNA sequence: TGCGCCAGCAGACAGGGGCGCTCCTACGAGCAGTACTTC. It translates to CASRQGRSYEQYF. This chain connects TRBV5-1 to TRBJ2-7; 7 bases agree with TRBD1. CDR3 length equals 13 residues. Germline trimming cut 5 bases from V and 0 bases from J; bases unmatched to any gene: 2. In germline, CDR1 is SGHRS, CDR2 YFSETQ.

This clone was picked up a small number of times. This chain uses TRBV5-1 with TRBJ1-1; unclear D gene. CDR3 size: 14 residues. From germline, CDR1 is SGHRS and CDR2 YFSETQ. Trimming took 1 base from V and 7 from J, leaving 14 bases between them. This CDR3 is CASSLIGSGDEAFF. CDR3 in DNA: TGCGCCAGCAGCTTGATAGGTAGCGGTGATGAAGCTTTCTTT.

This chain uses TRBV3-1 (or the pseudogene TRBV3-2) with TRBJ1-1, with D hard to call. Germline V gene lookup returns CDR1 LGHDT and CDR2 YNNKEL (reference sequence). The CDR3 contains 13 residues. V was cut by 4 bases and J by 11 bases, with 17 bases left in between. The chain's CDR3 is CASSPLTSGEAFF. The CDR3 DNA reads TGTGCCAGCAGCCCATTGACATCAGGCGAGGCTTTCTTT.

This clone was counted a single time. The chain couples TRBV27 to TRBJ2-5, with 8 positions matching TRBD1. Germline assignment: CDR1 MNHEY and CDR2 SMNVEV (reference sequence). CDR3 length equals 15 residues. The V segment lost 2 bases and the J segment 5 bases; nucleotides outside the gene matches: 7. CDR3 residues: CASSLNRGEWETQYF. For the CDR3, the DNA is TGTGCCAGCAGTTTAAACAGGGGGGAATGGGAGACCCAGTACTTC.

This chain joins TRBV9 and TRBJ1-6, with 7 bases aligning to TRBD1. J lost 3 bases, V lost 0 bases, and 0 bases had no gene match. The CDR3 has 15 residues. Germline V gene data show CDR1 as SGDLS and CDR2 as YYNGEE. CDR3 sequence: CASSVGDSYNSPLHF. The CDR3 DNA is TGTGCCAGCAGCGTAGGGGACAGCTATAATTCACCCCTCCACTTT.

In regard to this clone: Different DNA sequences within this sample yield the same CDR3. This chain links TRBV12-3 or TRBV12-4 with TRBJ1-1; 7 bases are a match to TRBD1. With 6 bases clipped from V and 7 bases from J, the junction kept 5 bases outside the gene matches. This CDR3 contains 12 residues. CDR3 nucleotide sequence: TGTGCCAGCAGCCCGGACAGGTTTGAAGCTTTCTTT. Protein: CASSPDRFEAFF.